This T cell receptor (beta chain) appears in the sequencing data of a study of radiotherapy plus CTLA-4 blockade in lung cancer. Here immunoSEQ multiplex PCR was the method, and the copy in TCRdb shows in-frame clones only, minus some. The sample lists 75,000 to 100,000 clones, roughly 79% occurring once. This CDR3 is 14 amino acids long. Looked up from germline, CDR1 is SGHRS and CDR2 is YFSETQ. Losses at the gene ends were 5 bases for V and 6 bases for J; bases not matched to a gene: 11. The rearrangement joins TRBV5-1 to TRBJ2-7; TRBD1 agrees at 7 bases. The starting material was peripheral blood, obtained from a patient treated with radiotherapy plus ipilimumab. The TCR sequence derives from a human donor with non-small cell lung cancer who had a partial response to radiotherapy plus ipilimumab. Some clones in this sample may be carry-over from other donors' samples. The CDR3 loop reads CASSPDPDRPEQYF. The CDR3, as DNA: TGCGCCAGCAGTCCTGACCCGGACAGGCCCGAGCAGTACTTC.